This T cell receptor beta chain was found in a study of blood T cell repertoires in COVID-19. The wider study: Sites in the United States, Italy and Spain provided acute and convalescent COVID-19 samples. The cDNA or gDNA used as material had been derived from T cells, B-cell-depleted T cells, or PBMCs.

As originally analysed: Amplifying reference gene primers gave estimates of nucleated cell counts. TCRdb keeps only in-frame clones here, not all; method: immunoSEQ multiplex PCR. V and J calls and clone size are copied from that table; D and trimming were computed from the DNA. Among about 250,000 clones listed, roughly four fifths were seen once. Germline V gene data show CDR1 as MRHNA and CDR2 as SNTAGT. The CDR3 totals 15 residues. V lost 0 bases to trimming and J lost 7 bases; unmatched junction nucleotides: 5. The sequencing input was peripheral blood. The V gene is TRBV6-4, the J gene TRBJ2-7, with TRBD2 matching over 11 bases. This receptor was taken from a woman aged 70 to 79 with acute or convalescent COVID-19. The CDR3 here is CASSDSPSGGTEQYF. For the CDR3, the DNA is TGTGCCAGCAGTGACTCGCCTAGCGGGGGGACTGAGCAGTACTTC.